Shown below are 12 T cell receptor beta chains from a single sample sequenced in a study of neoadjuvant anti-PD-1 for oral cavity cancer. The table came from immunoSEQ multiplex PCR; TCRdb's copy has only in-frame clones and leaves some out. The data show 6,000 to 8,500 clones, around 77% seen once. The sequenced sample was PBMCs, obtained before nivolumab (anti-PD-1) treatment. These receptors originate from a person between 40 and 85 years old with oral cavity squamous cell carcinoma.

The genes are TRBV4-3 and TRBJ2-2; 7 bases fit TRBD2. Per the germline V gene, CDR1 is LGHNA and CDR2 is YSLEER. The CDR3 covers 17 residues. J was trimmed by 1 base and V by 2 bases; bases with no gene match: 7. The CDR3 DNA follows: TGCGCCAGCAGCCAATCGGGCGGGGGATTGAACACCGGGGAGCTGTTTTTT. Its translation is CASSQSGGGLNTGELFF.

This clone was seen a single time. This chain uses TRBV19 with TRBJ1-2; TRBD1 matches at 7 bases. CDR3 length: 13 residues. J lost 5 bases, V lost 7 bases, and 7 bases had no gene match. Germline V gene sequence: CDR1 LNHDA, CDR2 SQIVND (reference sequence). This CDR3 is CASKGAAWYGYTF. CDR3 DNA sequence: TGTGCCAGTAAGGGGGCAGCTTGGTATGGCTACACCTTC.

The gene calls are TRBV10-3 and TRBJ1-3; D gene unclear. The CDR3 sequence is 15 residues long. V lost 2 bases, J lost 0 bases, and 8 bases lay in between. Germline V CDR1 and CDR2: ENHRY, SYGVKD. CDR3 in DNA: TGTGCCATCAGTGAGGGGGAAAACTCTGGAAACACCATATATTTT. Its protein product is CAISEGENSGNTIYF.

The gene calls are TRBV10-3 and TRBJ2-2; the D gene is possibly TRBD2 (5 bases). Trimming left V 8 bases short and J 1 base short, with 17 bases between. CDR1 and CDR2 from the germline V gene are ENHRY and SYGVKD. This CDR3 is built from 16 residues. CDR3 sequence (DNA): TGTGCCATCGAAGACCGGGGTGCTGGGAACACCGGGGAGCTGTTTTTT. Protein product: CAIEDRGAGNTGELFF.

The chain couples TRBV6-1 to TRBJ2-3; the match to TRBD2 covers 9 bases. CDR1 is MNHNS, CDR2 SASEGT, per germline. V shed 4 bases and J 6 bases; nucleotides not matched to a gene: 2. The CDR3 length is 13 residues. The CDR3: CASSVAGVDTQYF. The DNA of the CDR3 is TGTGCCAGCAGTGTAGCGGGGGTTGATACGCAGTATTTT.

The rearrangement joins TRBV5-1 to TRBJ2-1; D may be TRBD1 (6 bases). Germline lookup yields CDR1 SGHRS and CDR2 YFSETQ. This CDR3 is built from 13 residues. Trimming took off 2 bases at V and 3 bases at J, with 6 bases between the two ends. CDR3 sequence: CASSLQGYNEQFF. In DNA form, the CDR3 reads TGCGCCAGCAGCTTACAGGGCTACAATGAGCAGTTCTTC.

The V call is TRBV27, the J call TRBJ2-7; TRBD1 agrees at 9 bases. V lost 4 bases and J lost 3; bases outside the gene matches: 7. The CDR3 loop spans 15 amino acids. Germline V gene data show CDR1 as MNHEY and CDR2 as SMNVEV (reference sequence). CDR3 coding DNA: TGTGCCAGCAGTTCTAGGGGGACAGGGCGCTACGAGCAGTACTTC. The encoded protein is CASSSRGTGRYEQYF.

V is TRBV27 and J is TRBJ1-6, with 7 bases matching TRBD1. Germline V gives CDR1 MNHEY, CDR2 SMNVEV (reference sequence). After removal of 3 bases from V and 6 bases from J, the junction contained 8 bases not matched to a gene. This CDR3 is built from 16 residues. CDR3 sequence reads: CASSFRGVFINSPLHF. The CDR3 DNA sequence: TGTGCCAGCAGTTTCAGGGGGGTTTTTATTAATTCACCCCTCCACTTT.

The chain joins TRBV28 to TRBJ2-1; no reliable D call. Per the germline V gene, CDR1 is MDHEN and CDR2 is SYDVKM. This CDR3 is built from 13 residues. The germline V and J ends were trimmed by 1 base and 7 bases, with 8 bases remaining between them. The CDR3 DNA reads as TGTGCCAGCAGTTTATCAGGTGGGAATGAGCAGTTCTTC. This codes for CASSLSGGNEQFF.

The chain employs TRBV5-1 and TRBJ2-5; no definite D call. Trimming took 4 bases from V and 5 from J, leaving 9 bases between them. Germline lookup yields CDR1 SGHRS and CDR2 YFSETQ. CDR3 length: 12 amino acids. In DNA form, the CDR3 reads TGCGCCAGCAGCCAAGAGGAGGAGACCCAGTACTTC. As protein: CASSQEEETQYF.

The V gene is TRBV30, the J gene TRBJ2-7; a weak D match, TRBD1 (5 bases). The CDR3 extends over 13 amino acids. Trimming removed 5 bases from V and 0 bases from J, with 11 bases in between. Germline assignment: CDR1 GTSNPN and CDR2 SVGIG (reference sequence). This CDR3 is CAWGQANSYEQYF. The CDR3, as DNA: TGTGCCTGGGGACAAGCCAACTCCTACGAGCAGTACTTC.

This clone was seen a few times. This chain uses TRBV6-1 with TRBJ1-1; D not resolved. The germline gives CDR1 MNHNS, CDR2 SASEGT. The CDR3 runs 15 residues. The V and J ends lost 4 bases and 4 bases respectively, with 16 bases between them. CDR3 protein: CASSGSGRPGTEAFF. CDR3 DNA: TGTGCCAGCAGTGGGAGTGGCAGGCCAGGCACTGAAGCTTTCTTT.